Listed below are T cell receptor beta chains from one sample, sequenced in a study of OX40 agonist ivuxolimab in advanced cancers. The assay was immunoSEQ multiplex PCR, and TCRdb's table has in-frame clones only and misses some. The repertoire holds some 74,000 clones, with more than 75% as singletons. Sequencing was performed on CD4+ or CD8+ T cells sorted from blood, taken in a trial of the OX40 agonist ivuxolimab. The receptors were gathered from an adult with an advanced solid tumor such as melanoma, head and neck, liver or kidney cancer. Both conserved end residues are part of each CDR3. The D gene is left open where the match is weak. Some rows have no size entry. The others give once, few or many, or a class for an expanded clone.

D gene,clone size,J gene,CDR3 length,V gene,CDR3 DNA,CDR3 protein
TRBD1,NA,TRBJ1-2,14,TRBV5-1,TGCGCCAGCAGCTTATTGCTAGGGGGCTCTGGCTACACCTTC,CASSLLLGGSGYTF
NA,NA,TRBJ2-1,13,TRBV4-3,TGCGCCAGCAGCCAAGAGCGTGGCCTAGAGCAGTTCTTC,CASSQERGLEQFF
NA,once,TRBJ1-5,15,TRBV19,TGTGCCAGTAGTCAAGGCCCCATAAACAATCAGCCCCAGCATTTT,CASSQGPINNQPQHF
TRBD1,NA,TRBJ1-3,16,TRBV5-1,TGCGCCAGCAGCTTGGGAGGGACAGGGCCTGGAAACACCATATATTTT,CASSLGGTGPGNTIYF
NA,few,TRBJ1-4,16,TRBV7-9,TGTGCCAGCAGCCAACGCAAAAGGGGACGAAATGAAAAACTGTTTTTT,CASSQRKRGRNEKLFF
NA,NA,TRBJ1-6,14,TRBV4-1,TGCGCCAGCAGCTACCGGGATAATAATTCACCCCTCCACTTT,CASSYRDNNSPLHF
TRBD1,NA,TRBJ2-3,14,TRBV5-1,TGCGCCAGCAGCGCGGGACAGGCCTCAGATACGCAGTATTTT,CASSAGQASDTQYF
NA,NA,TRBJ2-3,14,TRBV7-9,TGTGCCAGCAGCTTACGAGGGGCCACAGATACGCAGTATTTT,CASSLRGATDTQYF
NA,NA,TRBJ1-3,14,TRBV7-9,TGTGCCAGCAGCTTACGCAGGGCTGGAAACACCATATATTTT,CASSLRRAGNTIYF
NA,few,TRBJ1-1,14,TRBV28,NA,CASSSSGSWTEAFF
TRBD2,NA,TRBJ2-7,15,TRBV9,TGTGCCAGCAGCGTAGGTAGCGGGATGGGCTACGAGCAGTACTTC,CASSVGSGMGYEQYF
NA,NA,TRBJ2-1,15,TRBV7-2,TGTGCCAGCAGCTTAGGCGTAAGCTCCTACAATGAGCAGTTCTTC,CASSLGVSSYNEQFF
NA,NA,TRBJ2-1,13,TRBV29-1,TGCAGCGTTGCGGCCGTCTCCTACAATGAGCAGTTCTTC,CSVAAVSYNEQFF
NA,few,TRBJ1-1,15,TRBV6-1,TGTGCCAGCAGTGAAGCGCTTGACCTTGGGACTGAAGCTTTCTTT,CASSEALDLGTEAFF
NA,NA,TRBJ2-1,12,TRBV7-6,TGTGCCAGCAGCCTTAGTGGGAATGAGCAGTTCTTC,CASSLSGNEQFF
TRBD2,NA,TRBJ2-7,14,TRBV18,TGTGCCAGCTCACTCTCTAGCGGCCCGGGGGAGCAGTACTTC,CASSLSSGPGEQYF
TRBD1,NA,TRBJ2-7,15,TRBV23-1,TGCGCCAGCAGTCAGGTACCGACAGGGACGGGCGAGCAGTACTTC,CASSQVPTGTGEQYF
NA,NA,TRBJ1-4,13,TRBV4-1,TGCGCCAGCGGTAGGGGACCTAATGAAAAACTGTTTTTT,CASGRGPNEKLFF
NA,NA,TRBJ1-5,14,TRBV28,TGTGCCAGCAGCCGTCCCGGGCCCTATCAGCCCCAGCATTTT,CASSRPGPYQPQHF
TRBD1,NA,TRBJ2-4,20,TRBV9,TGTGCCAGCAGCGTTCGACAGGGGGCTAAAGTAAGGCTAGCCAAAAACATTCAGTACTTC,CASSVRQGAKVRLAKNIQYF
NA,NA,TRBJ2-5,12,TRBV7-9,TGTGCCAGCAGCCTTGTTATAGAGACCCAGTACTTC,CASSLVIETQYF
NA,few,TRBJ2-7,14,TRBV2,TGTGCCAGCAGTGAACAACGGGGCGACTACGAGCAGTACTTC,CASSEQRGDYEQYF
TRBD1,few,TRBJ1-5,14,TRBV15,TGTGCCACCAGCCCCCGACAGGGGAGTCAGCCCCAGCATTTT,CATSPRQGSQPQHF
NA,NA,TRBJ2-6,18,TRBV4-1,TGCGCCAGCAGCCGCGGGCCCCCCCCATTATCCGGGGCCAACGTCCTGACTTTC,CASSRGPPPLSGANVLTF
NA,NA,TRBJ1-1,13,TRBV7-3,TGTGCCAGCAGCTTAACAAGAAACACTGAAGCTTTCTTT,CASSLTRNTEAFF
NA,NA,TRBJ1-4,13,TRBV5-5,TGTGCCAGCAGCTTTTGGAATAATGAAAAACTGTTTTTT,CASSFWNNEKLFF
NA,NA,TRBJ2-1,17,TRBV9,TGTGCCAGCAGCCCTCCTTCGATGTCAGGAGATCACAATGAGCAGTTCTTC,CASSPPSMSGDHNEQFF
NA,NA,TRBJ2-4,16,TRBV18,TGTGCCAGCTCACCAACCGCATCGGTTACCAAAAACATTCAGTACTTC,CASSPTASVTKNIQYF
NA,NA,TRBJ2-1,13,TRBV4-3,TGCGCCAGCAGCCAAGAGCCCCGCAATGAGCAGTTCTTC,CASSQEPRNEQFF
NA,NA,TRBJ2-7,13,TRBV18,TGTGCCAGCTCACCGCCGGGCTCCTACGAGCAGTACTTC,CASSPPGSYEQYF
TRBD1,NA,TRBJ1-2,15,TRBV6-4,TGTGCCAGCAGTGATCCCGGGACAGGGTTTGATGGCTACACCTTC,CASSDPGTGFDGYTF
NA,NA,TRBJ1-3,16,TRBV7-2,TGTGCCAGCAGCTTCAGCAGGGGTTTGGGAGGGGACACCATATATTTT,CASSFSRGLGGDTIYF
TRBD1,NA,TRBJ1-3,15,TRBV5-6,TGTGCCAGCAGCCCGACAGGGACTGCTGGAAACACCATATATTTT,CASSPTGTAGNTIYF
NA,NA,TRBJ2-1,18,TRBV19,TGTGCCAGTAGTATAGATCCCCCCCGCCCGAGCTCCTACAATGAGCAGTTCTTC,CASSIDPPRPSSYNEQFF
NA,NA,TRBJ1-5,10,TRBV28,TGTGCCAGCAGTGACCGGCCCCAGCATTTT,CASSDRPQHF
TRBD2,NA,TRBJ2-7,14,TRBV5-8,TGTGCCAGCAGGAGGCGGGGGGCCCCCTACGAGCAGTACTTC,CASRRRGAPYEQYF
NA,NA,TRBJ2-5,13,TRBV5-6,TGTGCCAGCAGCTTGGTGCAGGGGGAGACCCAGTACTTC,CASSLVQGETQYF
TRBD1,few,TRBJ1-5,14,TRBV29-1,TGCAGCGCACAGATAGGGGGCTTGGGGCAGCCCCAGCATTTT,CSAQIGGLGQPQHF
TRBD2,NA,TRBJ2-3,16,TRBV4-2,TGTGCCAGCAGCCAAGAGCGGCTAGCGGGTGGGTATACGCAGTATTTT,CASSQERLAGGYTQYF
TRBD1,NA,TRBJ2-7,16,TRBV5-1,TGCGCCAGCAGCTTGTTCCCCGGGACAGACTCCTACGAGCAGTACTTC,CASSLFPGTDSYEQYF
NA,NA,TRBJ1-4,15,TRBV19,TGTGCCAGCTCGGGGGCCGGGTCAACTAATGAAAAACTGTTTTTT,CASSGAGSTNEKLFF
NA,NA,TRBJ2-3,15,TRBV7-2,TGTGCCAGCAGCTTAATACTCACCTTAGGATCTACGCAGTATTTT,CASSLILTLGSTQYF
TRBD1,few,TRBJ2-2,16,TRBV7-2,TGTGCCAGCAGCTTACGGCTAGGGGGCAGCACCGGGGAGCTGTTTTTT,CASSLRLGGSTGELFF
TRBD2,NA,TRBJ2-7,17,TRBV4-1,TGCGCCAGCAGCCAAGGTCCTAGCGGGGGTTTACCCTACGAGCAGTACTTC,CASSQGPSGGLPYEQYF
NA,NA,TRBJ1-3,15,TRBV5-1,TGCGCCAGCAGCGCGGTTTTTGGCTCTGGAAACACCATATATTTT,CASSAVFGSGNTIYF